This T cell receptor beta chain came from a study of blood T cell repertoires in COVID-19 (dated by TCRdb to 2019 to 2021). About the full investigation: Samples from collaborators originated in the United States, Italy and Spain and spanned both the acute and convalescent phases of COVID-19. The samples were drawn from the first 160 participants of the ongoing ImmuneRACE study and from over a thousand subjects provided by 6 global collaborators. Deeply sampled blood TCRbeta repertoires from subjects exposed to, actively infected with, or recovered from COVID-19 were included in the dataset. A freely available public database, intended as a resource for researchers studying the immune response to SARS-CoV-2, is where the repertoires were released. The prospective study material was composed of cDNA or gDNA derived from T cells, B-cell-depleted T cells, or PBMCs. HLA class I and class II types, where available, came from metadata supplied by the sample provider rather than from assay-based typing. Nearly every sample came with metadata listing a de-identified subject ID, COVID-19 status, age in years and sex.

The immunoSEQ Assay, a bias-controlled multiplex PCR, was used to amplify TCRbeta CDR3 regions from genomic DNA. On the study's bioinformatics: Within the assay, amplification of reference gene primers was used to estimate how many nucleated cells each sample contained. To quantify the absolute abundance of each unique TCRbeta CDR3 rearrangement, sequence reads were collapsed and filtered. For each sample, productive Simpson clonality was calculated by taking the square root of Simpson's diversity index across productive rearrangements. In its TCRdb copy, this immuneACCESS table keeps in-frame sequences only and misses some clones. Where compared with another copy, unresolved V genes explain less than half of these, and the others have no known cause. That table is the source of V, J and clone size, and D and trimming were worked out from the DNA. Present in this sample are 180,000 or so clones, roughly 83% of which were seen just once. About 7% of the sample comes from the top ten.

About this clone: Its antigen target is currently unknown. Qualities for individual bases were not recorded, and no much larger clone is one base off.

General study outcomes and caveats: The quantity of clinical and demographic metadata differed by source and by participant and was supplied without curation.

The CDR3, cysteine through phenylalanine, is 17 amino acids long. CDR3 DNA is the only sequence kept; it has 51 bases, read in frame from the first base. Trimming removed 5 bases from V and 5 bases from J; the gene matches leave 8 bases unexplained. The germline V gene (reference sequence) provides CDR1 MNHEY and CDR2 SMNVEV. At one collaborating source in Seattle, patients were enrolled during active infection and were followed longitudinally through the course of disease. Whole blood was collected in K2EDTA tubes by collaborating institutions according to the institutions' own protocols. For TCRbeta analysis, collaborator samples were shipped as frozen whole blood, as isolated PBMCs, or as DNA extracted from either sample type.

The rearrangement combines TRBV27 with TRBJ2-3; the junction holds 15 bases that match TRBD2. Sequencing was done on a sample of peripheral blood. The receptor's source is a woman in her forties with COVID-19, enrolled during active disease. The DNA reads TGTGCCAGCAGTATACGGACTAGCGGGAGGGTTGGAGATACGCAGTATTTT. Its protein is CASSIRTSGRVGDTQYF.